This passage covers 25 T cell receptor beta chains from one sample sequenced in a study of regulatory T cells in long-lasting Graves disease. HTBI primers from iRepertoire and Arm-PCR of CDR3 regions yielded the TCR beta libraries. TCRdb used MiXCR to reprocess the multiplex PCR reads, holding one entry per CDR3 protein. Here the sample spans about 300,000 distinct CDR3 sequences, 20% to 25% being singletons. The sample's time point: persistent/refractory GD, antithyroid drugs over 5 years with positive TRAb. Making the TCR library involved RNA that had been extracted from PBMCs. Material: peripheral blood mononuclear cells (PBMCs), obtained when the disease was refractory, from a patient treated with antithyroid drugs. Receptors were obtained from a female donor with Graves disease.

This clonotype was found a few times. The chain couples TRBV10-3 to TRBJ2-1, with D perhaps given as TRBD1 or TRBD2 (6 bases each). V lost 4 bases and J 6 bases, leaving 16 bases between the germline ends. The CDR3 sequence is 15 residues long. CDR1 and CDR2 from the germline V gene are ENHRY and SYGVKD. This CDR3 reads CAISGAGQVGNEQFF. In DNA, the CDR3 is TGTGCCATCAGTGGGGCGGGACAAGTGGGCAATGAGCAGTTCTTC.

The chain joins TRBV4-3 to TRBJ2-4; no clear D gene. The ends were cut back, 0 bases at V and 6 bases at J, with 15 bases in the middle. The CDR3 has 16 amino acids. Germline CDR1 is LGHNA and CDR2 is YSLEER. The CDR3 loop is CASSQDAQAPGNIQYF. The CDR3 DNA reads as TGCGCCAGCAGCCAAGATGCCCAGGCCCCGGGAAACATTCAGTACTTC.

Ten or more counts support this clonotype. The V and J genes are TRBV2 and TRBJ2-4, with D perhaps given as TRBD1 or TRBD2 (5 bases each). Looked up from germline, CDR1 is SNHLY and CDR2 is FYNNEI. Trimming took off 3 bases at V and 6 bases at J, with 15 bases between the two ends. The CDR3 has 15 amino acids. The CDR3, as DNA: TGTGCCAGCAGTGACTGGACTCGGGGCCGAAACATTCAGTACTTC. The encoded protein is CASSDWTRGRNIQYF.

CDR3 bases: TGTGCCAGCTCAGGGCCAACAATCTACGAGCAGTACTTC. It specifies CASSGPTIYEQYF. This sequence joins TRBV18 and TRBJ2-7, with D hard to call. The V end was cut by 5 bases, the J end by 3 bases, with 11 bases between. Germline V gene data show CDR1 as KGHSH and CDR2 as LQKENI. The CDR3 runs to 13 residues. The full variable domain, its missing parts supplied by reference TRBV18 and TRBJ2-7, is NAGVMQNPRHLVRRRGQEARLRCSPMKGHSHVYWYRQLPEEGLKFMVYLQKENIIDESGMPKERFSAEFPKEGPSILRIQQVVRGDSAAYFCASSGPTIYEQYFGPGTRLTVT.

This clonotype occurred a few times. This chain joins TRBV14 and TRBJ2-1; D assignment may be TRBD1 or TRBD2 (5 bases each). V lost 1 base and J lost 12, with 19 bases in between. Germline V gene lookup returns CDR1 SGHDN and CDR2 FVKESK. The CDR3 covers 15 residues. The CDR3 nucleotides read TGTGCCAGCAGCCAAGGGCAGGGCGAGGCGAGGGGGCAGTTCTTC. Its protein is CASSQGQGEARGQFF.

This clonotype has ten or more counts. The genes are TRBV11-2 and TRBJ2-7, with TRBD2 matching 8 bases. The junction had 13 bases not matched to a gene; V was cut back by 6 bases and J by 0 bases. In germline, CDR1 is SGHAT, CDR2 FQNNGV. The CDR3 sequence is 17 residues long. The CDR3 reads CASSSISGTRYSYEQYF. The CDR3 bases are TGTGCCAGCAGTTCTATCTCCGGGACTAGATACTCCTACGAGCAGTACTTC. The full variable domain, with the rest looked up from reference TRBV11-2 and TRBJ2-7, is EAGVAQSPRYKIIEKRQSVAFWCNPISGHATLYWYQQILGQGPKLLIQFQNNGVVDDSQLPKDRFSAERLKGVDSTLKIQPAKLEDSAVYLCASSSISGTRYSYEQYFGPGTRLTVT.

This clonotype was observed a few times. CDR3 nucleotides: TGTGCCAGCAGTTTCGGGGCGACCCAGTACTTC. Translation: CASSFGATQYF. The chain joins TRBV6-9 to TRBJ2-5; D assignment may be TRBD1 or TRBD2 (5 bases each). Germline CDR1 reads MNHGY; CDR2 reads SVAAGI. The CDR3 consists of 11 residues. Deletions cut 4 bases from V and 7 bases from J, with 7 bases between.

The chain combines TRBV28 with TRBJ2-7; TRBD2 agrees at 10 bases. This CDR3 comprises 15 residues. Trimming removed 11 bases from V and 8 bases from J; junction bases left unmatched: 18. Germline CDR1 and CDR2: MDHEN and SYDVKM. CDR3 amino acids: CACTLSLAGDAKQYF. The CDR3 DNA follows: TGTGCCTGCACCCTCTCTCTAGCGGGAGACGCCAAGCAGTACTTC. The full variable domain, its missing parts supplied by reference TRBV28 and TRBJ2-7, is DVKVTQSSRYLVKRTGEKVFLECVQDMDHENMFWYRQDPGLGLRLIYFSYDVKMKEKGDIPEGYSVSREKKERFSLILESASTNQTSMYLCACTLSLAGDAKQYFGPGTRLTVT.

V is TRBV14 and J is TRBJ1-2, with D perhaps TRBD1 (6 bases). CDR1 is SGHDN, CDR2 FVKESK, per germline. V shed 0 bases and J shed 3 bases, with 11 bases lying between them. CDR3 length: 15 residues. This CDR3 reads CASSQDMAGDYGYTF. Here the CDR3 DNA reads TGTGCCAGCAGCCAAGATATGGCAGGGGACTATGGCTACACCTTC.

This clonotype was found a few times. The chain uses TRBV10-3 and TRBJ2-2, with 9 bases fitting TRBD2. Trimming removed 8 bases from V and 4 bases from J; junction bases left unmatched: 14. Germline values: CDR1 ENHRY, CDR2 SYGVKD. The CDR3 covers 17 residues. CDR3 in DNA: TGTGCCATCCTTTCAATGGCGGGAGGGCCGAGCACCGGGGAGCTGTTTTTT. This codes for CAILSMAGGPSTGELFF.

V usage is TRBV12-3 or TRBV12-4 and J usage is TRBJ2-3, with 9 bases that match TRBD2. CDR3 length equals 16 residues. The V and J ends lost 6 bases and 3 bases, in that order; junction bases with no gene match: 10. In DNA form, the CDR3 reads TGTGCCAGCAGCCAACCCCCGACTAGCGGAACAGATACGCAGTATTTT. It is translated as CASSQPPTSGTDTQYF.

This clonotype was counted many times. J is TRBJ1-4 and V is TRBV13; the D gene is possibly TRBD1 (6 bases). The germline gives CDR1 PRHDT, CDR2 FYEKMQ (reference sequence). Trimming cost V 4 bases and J 9 bases, with 15 bases left between them. This CDR3 comprises 14 residues. The CDR3 here is CASSSRQVRQKLFF. The CDR3 nucleotides read TGTGCCAGCAGCTCCCGACAGGTTCGGCAAAAACTGTTTTTT.

This clonotype was detected a few times. The chain recombines TRBV10-3 with TRBJ2-5; D remains ambiguous. Trimming removed 4 bases from V and 3 bases from J, with 6 bases in between. Germline CDR1 reads ENHRY; CDR2 reads SYGVKD. CDR3 length: 12 amino acids. The CDR3 here is CAISGIEETQYF. DNA for the CDR3: TGTGCCATCAGTGGGATCGAAGAGACCCAGTACTTC.

In this sample, this clonotype turned up many times. V and J are TRBV27 and TRBJ1-5; TRBD1 is a possible D gene (6 bases). This CDR3 is 15 amino acids long. The V and J ends lost 0 bases and 4 bases respectively, with 10 bases between them. Per germline, CDR1 MNHEY and CDR2 SMNVEV (reference sequence). The CDR3, as DNA: TGTGCCAGCAGTTTATCGTTTAGGGGGAATCAGCCCCAGCATTTT. It specifies CASSLSFRGNQPQHF.

The gene calls are TRBV11-2 and TRBJ2-2; D possibly corresponds to TRBD1 (6 bases). V shed 3 bases and J shed 7 bases, with 15 bases lying between them. This CDR3 comprises 15 residues. CDR1 is SGHAT, CDR2 FQNNGV, per germline. The CDR3 is CASSFRGGTGGELFF. The CDR3 DNA follows: TGTGCCAGCAGCTTCAGGGGTGGAACGGGCGGGGAGCTGTTTTTT.

The rearrangement uses TRBV20-1 and TRBJ2-4, with TRBD1 identical over 7 bases. Trimming cost V 5 bases and J 4 bases; bases outside gene matches: 8. This CDR3 is 14 amino acids long. The germline gives CDR1 DFQATT, CDR2 SNEGSKA (reference sequence). CDR3 DNA sequence: TGCAGTGCTGTATACAGGGGTGGGAAAAACATTCAGTACTTC. It specifies CSAVYRGGKNIQYF.

This chain uses TRBV7-9 with TRBJ2-2; D may match TRBD1 or TRBD2 (5 bases each). CDR3 length: 14 residues. Trimming took off 1 base at V and 6 bases at J, with 9 bases between the two ends. Per the germline V gene, CDR1 is SEHNR and CDR2 is FQNEAQ (reference sequence). The CDR3 DNA sequence: TGTGCCAGCAGCTTAGATGGGGGTCCCGGGGAGCTGTTTTTT. Translation gives CASSLDGGPGELFF.

This clonotype was observed many times. The chain couples TRBV6-1 to TRBJ1-5; 8 positions match TRBD1. The CDR3 is 13 amino acids. V dropped 6 bases and J dropped 9; count of bases not matched to a gene: 7. Germline loops: CDR1 MNHNS, CDR2 SASEGT. The CDR3 DNA follows: TGTGCCAGCAGAGGACAGGGAATTGGGCCCCAGCATTTT. This translates into CASRGQGIGPQHF.

V is TRBV12-5 and J is TRBJ1-4; 10 bases map to TRBD1. There are 15 residues in the CDR3. V trimming: 3 bases; J trimming: 5 bases; junction bases outside the gene matches: 3. The V gene's germline CDR1 is LGHNT and CDR2 FRNRAP. CDR3 residues: CASGFGQGVNEKLFF. The CDR3 nucleotides read TGTGCTAGTGGTTTTGGACAGGGGGTAAATGAAAAACTGTTTTTT.

There are many counts of this clonotype. This rearrangement joins TRBV6-1 to TRBJ1-2, with TRBD1 matching over 10 bases. From germline, CDR1 is MNHNS and CDR2 SASEGT. This CDR3 has 16 amino acids. The V and J ends lost 0 bases and 2 bases, in that order; junction bases with no gene match: 3. The CDR3: CASSEAGTGANYGYTF. The CDR3, as DNA: TGTGCCAGCAGTGAAGCGGGGACAGGGGCCAACTATGGCTACACCTTC.

This clonotype was seen more than once but under ten times. The chain employs TRBV6-2 or TRBV6-3 and TRBJ2-7, with 10 bases matching TRBD1. The length of the CDR3 is 15 residues. Germline CDR1 reads MNHEY; CDR2 reads SVGEGT. The ends lost 4 bases at V and 4 bases at J; junction bases unmatched: 7. The DNA of the CDR3 is TGTGCCAGCAGTTTCCGGGACAGGGGTATATACGAGCAGTACTTC. The encoded protein is CASSFRDRGIYEQYF.

This clonotype was recorded at least ten times. This chain connects TRBV11-2 to TRBJ2-5; the D is unclear. The CDR3 length is 13 residues. Trimming cost V 4 bases and J 1 base, with 7 bases left between them. In germline, CDR1 is SGHAT, CDR2 FQNNGV. CDR3 bases: TGTGCCAGCAGCTCTAACAGCCAAGAGACCCAGTACTTC. Amino acids: CASSSNSQETQYF. Combining the CDR3 with reference TRBV11-2 and TRBJ2-5 gives the whole variable domain EAGVAQSPRYKIIEKRQSVAFWCNPISGHATLYWYQQILGQGPKLLIQFQNNGVVDDSQLPKDRFSAERLKGVDSTLKIQPAKLEDSAVYLCASSSNSQETQYFGPGTRLLVL.

CDR3 DNA: TGCAGTGCTAGTCGGGGACAGAGGGACATTCAGTACTTC. Protein product: CSASRGQRDIQYF. The rearrangement links TRBV20-1 to TRBJ2-4; TRBD1 agrees at 7 bases. Trimming took 3 bases from V and 8 from J; bases not matched to a gene: 7. The CDR3 totals 13 residues. The germline V gene encodes CDR1 DFQATT and CDR2 SNEGSKA (reference sequence).

This clonotype was picked up many times. The gene calls are TRBV7-2 and TRBJ2-7; 9 bases match TRBD1. Germline V CDR1 and CDR2: SGHTA, FQGNSA. This CDR3 contains 16 residues. The V gene end was trimmed by 2 bases and the J gene end by 7 bases; junction bases not matched to a gene: 12. CDR3 coding DNA: TGTGCCAGCAGCTTACGGGCCGGGACAGGGTCTAGTGAGCAGTACTTC. It yields the protein CASSLRAGTGSSEQYF. Full variable domain (outside the CDR3, taken from reference TRBV7-2 and TRBJ2-7): GAGVSQSPSNKVTEKGKDVELRCDPISGHTALYWYRQSLGQGLEFLIYFQGNSAPDKSGLPSDRFSAERTGGSVSTLTIQRTQQEDSAVYLCASSLRAGTGSSEQYFGPGTRLTVT.

This clonotype was recorded many times. The rearrangement uses TRBV6-1 and TRBJ2-6; D is possibly TRBD1 (5 bases). The CDR3 is 15 amino acids. Germline CDR1 reads MNHNS; CDR2 reads SASEGT. Trimming shortened V by 5 bases and J by 0 bases, and 8 bases separated the two germline ends. CDR3 amino acids: CASSPQGSGANVLTF. Written as DNA, the CDR3 is TGTGCCAGCAGTCCCCAGGGCTCTGGGGCCAACGTCCTGACTTTC.